The rows below give T cell receptor beta chains drawn from one sample of a study of blood T cell repertoires in COVID-19. Libraries were prepared by immunoSEQ multiplex PCR; TCRdb keeps only in-frame clonotypes and omits some of them. The table records fewer than 90,000 clones, approximately 80% of them present only once. The sample was peripheral blood. These receptors were obtained from a human donor in a cohort sampled during active COVID-19. Each CDR3 is given with its conserved first and last residue. The D gene is left open where the match is weak. Clone size is not always given. Where it is, it says once, few, many or a class for expanded clones.

CASSYSFQGDGYGYTF | TGTGCCAGCAGTTACTCGTTCCAGGGGGACGGCTATGGCTACACCTTC | TRBV6-5 | NA | TRBD1 | TRBJ1-2
CASSLGGVTEAFF | TGTGCCAGCAGCCTCGGTGGAGTCACTGAAGCTTTCTTT | TRBV3-1/TRBV3-2 | once | NA | TRBJ1-1
CASSARAATNEKLFF | TGCGCCAGCAGCGCCAGGGCCGCAACTAATGAAAAACTGTTTTTT | TRBV5-1 | NA | NA | TRBJ1-4
CASSPPGGAYEQYF | TGTGCCAGCAGCCCCCCAGGAGGGGCCTACGAGCAGTACTTC | TRBV6-5 | NA | NA | TRBJ2-7
CASSPGGRNTEAFF | TGTGCCAGCAGCCCTGGAGGCAGGAACACTGAAGCTTTCTTT | TRBV3-1/TRBV3-2 | NA | NA | TRBJ1-1
CASSPLAGTGELFF | TGTGCCAGCAGCCCACTAGCGGGAACCGGGGAGCTGTTTTTT | TRBV3-1/TRBV3-2 | few | TRBD2 | TRBJ2-2
CSVVQGSNTEAFF | TGCAGCGTTGTTCAGGGATCGAACACTGAAGCTTTCTTT | TRBV29-1 | few | NA | TRBJ1-1
CASSRASANQPQHF | TGTGCCAGTAGTAGAGCATCCGCCAATCAGCCCCAGCATTTT | TRBV19 | NA | NA | TRBJ1-5
CASSLQGYEQYF | TGTGCCAGTAGTCTCCAGGGCTACGAGCAGTACTTC | TRBV19 | NA | NA | TRBJ2-7
CASGTTANTGELFF | TGTGCCAGCGGGACAACCGCGAACACCGGGGAGCTGTTTTTT | TRBV28 | NA | NA | TRBJ2-2
CASSLNGGAGGYTF | TGCGCCAGCAGCTTAAATGGGGGAGCGGGTGGCTACACCTTC | TRBV5-1 | once | NA | TRBJ1-2
CASSVADSSYNEQFF | TGTGCCAGCAGCGTCGCGGACAGCTCCTACAATGAGCAGTTCTTC | TRBV9 | NA | NA | TRBJ2-1
CSASRTSGTDTQYF | TGCAGTGCAAGTAGGACTAGCGGGACAGATACGCAGTATTTT | TRBV20-1 | once | TRBD2 | TRBJ2-3
CASSQVLAGGEETQYF | TGCGCCAGCAGCCAAGTCTTAGCGGGGGGGGAAGAGACCCAGTACTTC | TRBV4-1 | NA | TRBD2 | TRBJ2-5
CASTPLQPNEKLFF | TGTGCCAGCACCCCGTTACAGCCGAATGAAAAACTGTTTTTT | TRBV28 | NA | NA | TRBJ1-4
CASSPGQGLSNQPQHF | TGTGCCAGCAGCCCCGGACAGGGCTTGAGCAATCAGCCCCAGCATTTT | TRBV11-2 | NA | TRBD1 | TRBJ1-5
CAWKGAANEKLFF | TGTGCCTGGAAGGGGGCCGCTAATGAAAAACTGTTTTTT | TRBV30 | NA | TRBD1 | TRBJ1-4
CASSYRGAQNEKLFF | TGTGCCAGCAGTTACCGGGGGGCTCAAAATGAAAAACTGTTTTTT | TRBV6-5 | once | NA | TRBJ1-4
CASSISGLATEAFF | TGTGCCAGTAGTATATCAGGGTTGGCCACTGAAGCTTTCTTT | TRBV19 | NA | NA | TRBJ1-1
CASSLSQGDTGELFF | TGTGCCAGCAGCTTGTCGCAGGGGGATACCGGGGAGCTGTTTTTT | TRBV5-4 | NA | TRBD1 | TRBJ2-2
CASSLRHFLGPGANVLTF | TGTGCCAGCAGCTTAAGACATTTTTTGGGTCCTGGGGCCAACGTCCTGACTTTC | TRBV5-6 | NA | NA | TRBJ2-6
CASSNGVMAYNEQFF | TGTGCCAGCAGCAACGGGGTTATGGCCTACAATGAGCAGTTCTTC | TRBV7-2 | NA | NA | TRBJ2-1
CASRTAINTEAFF | TGTGCCAGCAGGACAGCGATAAACACTGAAGCTTTCTTT | TRBV12-3/TRBV12-4 | NA | NA | TRBJ1-1
CASSEGQGTTEAFF | TGTGCCAGCAGTGAGGGACAGGGGACCACTGAAGCTTTCTTT | TRBV25-1 | NA | TRBD1 | TRBJ1-1
CASSQGEGVEGTQYF | TGTGCCAGCAGCCAAGGGGAGGGGGTCGAGGGTACGCAGTATTTT | TRBV3-1/TRBV3-2 | NA | NA | TRBJ2-3
CASSLSGREELFF | TGTGCCAGCAGTTTATCGGGGAGGGAAGAACTGTTTTTT | TRBV28 | NA | NA | TRBJ1-4
CASSLEDRGWEQYF | TGTGCCAGCAGCTTAGAAGACAGGGGGTGGGAGCAGTACTTC | TRBV7-6 | NA | TRBD1 | TRBJ2-7
CASSLVGTGMDYEQYF | TGTGCCAGCAGCTTAGTGGGGACAGGGATGGACTACGAGCAGTACTTC | TRBV7-9 | few | TRBD1 | TRBJ2-7
CASSVGQGGYYGYTF | TGTGCCAGCAGCGTAGGACAGGGGGGTTACTATGGCTACACCTTC | TRBV9 | NA | TRBD1 | TRBJ1-2
CASSPGTGFGYTF | TGTGCCAGTAGTCCAGGGACAGGGTTTGGCTACACCTTC | TRBV19 | NA | TRBD1 | TRBJ1-2
CSVASTGGWNTEAFF | TGCAGCGTTGCCAGTACAGGGGGCTGGAACACTGAAGCTTTCTTT | TRBV29-1 | NA | TRBD1 | TRBJ1-1
CASSTRPSSGGPSSYEQYF | TGCGCCAGCAGCACTCGTCCCTCTAGCGGGGGGCCTAGCTCCTACGAGCAGTACTTC | TRBV5-1 | few | TRBD2 | TRBJ2-7
CASTSGQLNTEAFF | TGTGCCAGCACGTCGGGACAGCTGAACACTGAAGCTTTCTTT | TRBV6-5 | few | TRBD1 | TRBJ1-1
CASSSAYEQYF | TGTGCCAGCAGCTCCGCCTACGAGCAGTACTTC | TRBV7-9 | NA | NA | TRBJ2-7
CASSLRTDTGELFF | TGCGCCAGCAGCTTGAGGACAGACACCGGGGAGCTGTTTTTT | TRBV5-1 | NA | NA | TRBJ2-2
CASSLGTSGGSTYNEQFF | TGTGCCAGCAGCTTAGGGACTAGCGGGGGATCCACGTACAATGAGCAGTTCTTC | TRBV7-9 | few | TRBD2 | TRBJ2-1
CASTPREGLGNEQFF | TGTGCCAGCACCCCACGGGAGGGATTAGGCAATGAGCAGTTCTTC | TRBV2 | once | TRBD2 | TRBJ2-1
CASSPSYRGGNYGYTF | TGTGCCAGCAGTCCATCCTACAGGGGGGGAAACTATGGCTACACCTTC | TRBV27 | NA | TRBD1 | TRBJ1-2
CASSLGQIRDTQYF | TGCGCCAGCAGCTTGGGGCAAATCCGAGATACGCAGTATTTT | TRBV5-1 | NA | NA | TRBJ2-3
CASSPGPHRTGLANYGYTF | TGTGCCAGCAGCCCAGGCCCGCACAGGACAGGTTTAGCTAACTATGGCTACACCTTC | TRBV7-3 | NA | TRBD1 | TRBJ1-2
CASSLGGRPSTDTQYF | TGCGCCAGCAGCTTAGGCGGGAGGCCCAGCACAGATACGCAGTATTTT | TRBV5-1 | NA | TRBD2 | TRBJ2-3
CASSLGLRQETQYF | TGCGCCAGCAGCTTGGGCTTGCGCCAAGAGACCCAGTACTTC | TRBV5-1 | NA | NA | TRBJ2-5
CASSQAGLGVDEQYF | TGTGCCAGCAGCCAAGCAGGATTAGGGGTGGACGAGCAGTACTTC | TRBV3-1/TRBV3-2 | NA | NA | TRBJ2-7
CASSLTANYGYTF | TGTGCCAGCAGCTTAACAGCCAACTATGGCTACACCTTC | TRBV7-3 | NA | NA | TRBJ1-2
CASSYGTGQFSNQPQHF | TGTGCCAGCAGCTATGGGACAGGCCAGTTTAGCAATCAGCCCCAGCATTTT | TRBV7-2 | NA | TRBD1 | TRBJ1-5
CASSSAPGLGNTIYF | TGTGCCAGCAGCTCCGCGCCAGGGCTTGGAAACACCATATATTTT | TRBV7-2 | NA | NA | TRBJ1-3
CASRLDRNSGNTIYF | TGTGCCAGCAGATTGGACAGAAACTCTGGAAACACCATATATTTT | TRBV6-5 | NA | NA | TRBJ1-3
CASSYPVGGSYEQYF | TGTGCCAGCAGTTACCCCGTCGGGGGGAGCTACGAGCAGTACTTC | TRBV6-6 | NA | TRBD2 | TRBJ2-7
CASRGDRAYNEQFF | TGTGCCAGCCGGGGGGACAGGGCCTACAATGAGCAGTTCTTC | TRBV11-2 | once | TRBD1 | TRBJ2-1
CASRSNQPQHF | TGTGCCAGCCGTAGCAATCAGCCCCAGCATTTT | TRBV28 | NA | NA | TRBJ1-5
CAISDTLAGAAEQFF | TGTGCCATCAGTGACACACTAGCGGGAGCCGCTGAGCAGTTCTTC | TRBV10-3 | NA | TRBD2 | TRBJ2-1
CASSLTANTEAFF | TGTGCCAGCAGTCTGACAGCGAACACTGAAGCTTTCTTT | TRBV7-6 | NA | NA | TRBJ1-1
CASSGTGIVSPDTQYF | TGCGCCAGCAGTGGGACGGGGATCGTTTCCCCAGATACGCAGTATTTT | TRBV10-1 | NA | NA | TRBJ2-3
CASSWGTGSEKLFF | TGTGCCAGCAGCTGGGGGACAGGGAGCGAAAAACTGTTTTTT | TRBV13 | NA | TRBD1 | TRBJ1-4
CATRQGGFTGNTIYF | TGTGCCACCAGACAGGGGGGCTTTACTGGAAACACCATATATTTT | TRBV28 | NA | TRBD1 | TRBJ1-3
CASLSALEEKLFF | TGTGCCAGCCTCTCGGCACTGGAGGAAAAACTGTTTTTT | TRBV6-5 | NA | NA | TRBJ1-4
CASRRLAGSEDTQYF | TGCGCCAGCAGGCGACTAGCGGGGTCCGAAGATACGCAGTATTTT | TRBV5-1 | once | TRBD2 | TRBJ2-3
CASSVAGSYNEQFF | TGTGCCAGCAGCGTAGCCGGTTCCTACAATGAGCAGTTCTTC | TRBV9 | NA | NA | TRBJ2-1
CASSFAGIAVPYEQYF | TGTGCCAGCAGCTTTGCGGGAATAGCGGTTCCCTACGAGCAGTACTTC | TRBV11-2 | NA | NA | TRBJ2-7
CSVESEGAPDTQYF | TGCAGCGTTGAATCGGAGGGGGCCCCAGATACGCAGTATTTT | TRBV29-1 | NA | NA | TRBJ2-3